Given below is one T cell receptor (beta chain) in context. This clonotype was counted ten times or more. Its antigen remains unidentified. No base-level quality is on record; no much larger clone is a single base apart. At the junction V is shortened by 4 bases and J by 7 bases; bases outside the gene matches: 10. CDR3 length: 15 amino acids, cysteine to phenylalanine. Just CDR3 DNA is preserved here, 45 bases in frame from base 1. The germline V gene supplies CDR1 SGDLS and CDR2 YYNGEE. These data originate in a study of CD8 T cells in ankylosing spondylitis (dated by TCRdb to about 2017). Broadly, across the study: The study profiled T cell receptor beta repertoires in healthy donors and ankylosing spondylitis patients to find disease-linked TCR variants. Peripheral blood was sampled, and synovial fluid was also collected from ankylosing spondylitis patients. In total, the full study cohort was made up of 110 or so healthy donors and 20 to 25 ankylosing spondylitis patients.

TCRdb names Illumina HiSeq 2500 as the instrument used. Quantitative 5'-RACE with molecular barcodes was the method used to prepare the TCR beta libraries. On the authors' methods: To identify disease-linked TCR variants, a new computational method was used, one built on a probabilistic model of VDJ rearrangement. TCRdb itself trimmed the public reads at Q25 with fastp, ran MiXCR and retained productive beta chains. Every entry covers one CDR3 protein and lists the most common genes and DNA from its rows. In this record, the V and J calls reflect TCRdb's handling and not the investigators' own analysis. The sample table records tens of thousands of distinct CDR3 sequences; over 2% of these occur just once. More than 6.5% of the sample goes to the ten largest clones. On the study overall, not on this receptor specifically: In peripheral blood, the disease-linked clones were found at relatively low frequencies and had a CD8+ phenotype. Blood from ankylosing spondylitis patients appeared to be characterized by a TCR beta motif composed of several highly homologous amino acid variants. The disease-linked clones were reported to be significantly enriched in matched synovial fluid samples from ankylosing spondylitis patients. Some motif variants had previously been reported in the synovial fluid and blood of reactive arthritis patients, which suggests shared mechanisms of disease initiation.

The source material was blood, either unsorted or a sorted T cell fraction (not recorded which). The chain links TRBV9 with TRBJ2-7; TRBD2 matches 11 bases in the middle. The sequence came from a female donor with ankylosing spondylitis or in good health (not recorded which). The DNA reads as follows: TGTGCCAGCAGCCTTAGCGGGAGGGCCGCTGAAGAGCAGTACTTC. The resulting protein is CASSLSGRAAEEQYF.